This TCR beta chain was sequenced during a study of blood T cell repertoires in COVID-19. Study-wide background: Whether acute or convalescent, the COVID-19 samples came from the United States, Italy and Spain. Sample material is recorded as cDNA or gDNA derived from T cells, B-cell-depleted T cells, or PBMCs.

The CDR3 runs 16 residues. Germline V gene lookup returns CDR1 SGDLS and CDR2 YYNGEE. The V segment lost 0 bases and the J segment 8 bases; nucleotides outside the gene matches: 9. Original processing notes: Reference gene primer amplification yielded estimated nucleated cell counts. Measured with immunoSEQ multiplex PCR; TCRdb has only the in-frame clones, and not every one. That table furnishes V, J and clone size, whereas the DNA furnished D and trimming. Of around 230,000 clones in the sample, about 88% were seen once. The chain carries TRBV9 and TRBJ2-2; 8 positions match TRBD2. The TCR sequence derives from a man between 40 and 49 years old with acute or convalescent COVID-19. Source material: peripheral blood. In DNA, the CDR3 is TGTGCCAGCAGCGTAGCGGTCGGGAGGGCCGGAGGGGAGCTGTTTTTT. This translates into CASSVAVGRAGGELFF.